Below, 29 T cell receptor beta chains from the same sample are listed, as sequenced in a study of blood T cell repertoires in COVID-19. Sequenced by immunoSEQ multiplex PCR; TCRdb stores in-frame clones only, minus some. The table records roughly 340,000 clones, around 87% of them present only once. The sample comprised PBMCs or T cells enriched from blood (not recorded which). The receptors here all came from a man in his forties in a cohort exposed to, infected with or recovered from COVID-19 (not recorded which).

CDR3 sequence (DNA): TGTGCCAGCAGACTTAGCGGGAGGCGCCCCTACGAGCAGTACTTC. Translated: CASRLSGRRPYEQYF. The chain is built from TRBV6-5 and TRBJ2-7; 10 positions agree with TRBD2. This CDR3 is built from 15 residues. The V and J ends lost 6 bases and 2 bases, in that order; junction bases with no gene match: 7. Germline V CDR1 and CDR2: MNHEY, SVGAGI.

This clone was seen once. The gene calls are TRBV7-9 and TRBJ2-1, with 13 bases matching TRBD2. With 4 bases clipped from V and 8 bases from J, the junction kept 8 bases outside the gene matches. CDR1 is SEHNR and CDR2 is FQNEAQ in the germline V gene (reference sequence). This CDR3 has 16 residues. The CDR3 DNA follows: TGTGCCAGCAGCTCATCCGGGACTAGCGGGGTCCATGAGCAGTTCTTC. It specifies CASSSSGTSGVHEQFF.

This clone has a handful of counts. This chain uses TRBV11-2 with TRBJ2-7; 8 bases fit TRBD2. V gave up 2 bases and J gave up 6 bases; unmatched junction bases: 3. This CDR3 spans 13 amino acids. Germline CDR1 is SGHAT and CDR2 is FQNNGV. The DNA of the CDR3 is TGTGCCAGCAGCTTACGGGGGGGCTTCGAGCAGTACTTC. This gives the protein CASSLRGGFEQYF.

The chain links TRBV7-9 to TRBJ2-5; TRBD1 might be the D (5 bases). Germline V lookup: CDR1 SEHNR, CDR2 FQNEAQ (reference sequence). Trimming took off 2 bases at V and 1 base at J, with 14 bases between the two ends. This CDR3 spans 16 amino acids. Here the CDR3 reads CASSLRTLETQETQYF. The CDR3 coding sequence is TGTGCCAGCAGCTTAAGGACACTGGAAACCCAAGAGACCCAGTACTTC.

This chain joins TRBV5-1 and TRBJ2-5, with 10 bases matching TRBD2. Germline V gives CDR1 SGHRS, CDR2 YFSETQ. This CDR3 is 15 amino acids long. Trimming cost V 4 bases and J 4 bases; bases outside gene matches: 7. CDR3 loop: CASSQGTSEGETQYF. CDR3 bases: TGCGCCAGCAGCCAGGGGACTAGCGAGGGAGAGACCCAGTACTTC.

On this clone itself: In the same sample, other DNA sequences code for this CDR3. The chain uses TRBV7-9 and TRBJ1-4; 8 positions match TRBD1. This CDR3 comprises 15 residues. The V segment lost 3 bases and the J segment 3 bases; nucleotides outside the gene matches: 3. Germline V lookup: CDR1 SEHNR, CDR2 FQNEAQ (reference sequence). The CDR3 protein is CASSFGQGANEKLFF. CDR3 nucleotides: TGTGCCAGCAGCTTCGGACAGGGAGCTAATGAAAAACTGTTTTTT.

This rearrangement joins TRBV5-4 to TRBJ1-6; 7 bases are a match to TRBD1. Germline CDR1 SGHNT, CDR2 YYREEE (reference sequence). This CDR3 region has 15 residues. Losses at the gene ends were 4 bases for V and 7 bases for J; bases not matched to a gene: 8. In nucleotides, the CDR3 is TGTGCCAGCAGCCACGACCTAGGGGGCAATTCACCCCTCCACTTT. It is translated as CASSHDLGGNSPLHF.

The CDR3 DNA reads as TGCGCCAGCAGCTTGTTAGGAGGGGGCAACCGCTACGAGCAGTACTTC. Protein product: CASSLLGGGNRYEQYF. This rearrangement joins TRBV5-1 to TRBJ2-7; TRBD1 is a possible D gene (7 bases). Germline CDR1 is SGHRS and CDR2 is YFSETQ. The CDR3 consists of 16 residues. Trimming shortened V by 1 base and J by 3 bases, and 17 bases separated the two germline ends.

The genes are TRBV3-1 (or the pseudogene TRBV3-2) and TRBJ2-3; a possible D gene is TRBD1 (7 bases). The CDR3 sequence is 13 residues long. Germline V gene sequence: CDR1 LGHDT, CDR2 YNNKEL (reference sequence). Trimming cost V 3 bases and J 6 bases, with 10 bases left between them. CDR3 DNA: TGTGCCAGCAGCCAGACAGGGAGGGATACGCAGTATTTT. This encodes CASSQTGRDTQYF.

The V call is TRBV14, the J call TRBJ1-1; 7 bases match TRBD1. Germline V gives CDR1 SGHDN, CDR2 FVKESK. CDR3 length equals 18 residues. V was pared by 4 bases and J by 4 bases, with 18 bases of the junction left unmatched. The CDR3 DNA follows: TGTGCCAGCAGCCCAAACCGAGCACAGGGGCGGGAGGGCACTGAAGCTTTCTTT. It specifies CASSPNRAQGREGTEAFF.

The CDR3 loop is CASSPGGTSGETQYF. The CDR3, as DNA: TGTGCCAGCAGCCCCGGGGGGACTAGCGGCGAGACCCAGTACTTC. V and J are TRBV3-1 (or the pseudogene TRBV3-2) and TRBJ2-5; 11 bases match TRBD2. V gave up 4 bases and J gave up 5 bases; unmatched junction bases: 6. The CDR3 runs 15 residues. Germline V lookup: CDR1 LGHDT, CDR2 YNNKEL (reference sequence).

The V call is TRBV7-9, the J call TRBJ1-5; a possible D gene is TRBD1 (5 bases). The V gene's germline CDR1 is SEHNR and CDR2 FQNEAQ (reference sequence). The V gene lost 5 bases and the J gene lost 3 bases, with 11 bases spanning the gap. The length of the CDR3 is 14 residues. CDR3 in amino acids: CASSPGGDNQPQHF. The DNA for the CDR3 is TGTGCCAGCAGCCCCGGGGGGGACAATCAGCCCCAGCATTTT. The full variable domain, with the rest looked up from reference TRBV7-9 and TRBJ1-5, is DTGVSQNPRHKITKRGQNVTFRCDPISEHNRLYWYRQTLGQGPEFLTYFQNEAQLEKSRLLSDRFSAERPKGSFSTLEIQRTEQGDSAMYLCASSPGGDNQPQHFGDGTRLSIL.

In its sample, this clone was seen a few times. V and J are TRBV4-1 and TRBJ2-7, with D perhaps TRBD2 (7 bases). V was cut by 1 base and J by 5 bases, with 15 bases left in between. Germline CDR1 is MGHRA and CDR2 is YSYEKL. This CDR3 comprises 15 residues. The CDR3 region has the DNA TGCGCCAGCAGCCAAGTCGGGGGCGGGGGCAACGAGCAGTACTTC. As protein: CASSQVGGGGNEQYF.

This clone was detected only once. V is TRBV7-2 and J is TRBJ2-1, with 9 bases matching TRBD2. Germline values: CDR1 SGHTA, CDR2 FQGNSA. V was pared by 4 bases and J by 6 bases, with 7 bases of the junction left unmatched. CDR3 length: 15 amino acids. CDR3 in DNA: TGTGCCAGCAGCTCTAGCGGGATAGTAAGCAATGAGCAGTTCTTC. Amino acid sequence: CASSSSGIVSNEQFF.

The chain is built from TRBV28 and TRBJ2-7; TRBD1 might be the D (6 bases). Germline loops: CDR1 MDHEN, CDR2 SYDVKM. V shed 2 bases and J shed 4 bases, with 12 bases lying between them. The CDR3 runs to 14 residues. CDR3 amino acids: CASSLGQGMYEQYF. In DNA form, the CDR3 reads TGTGCCAGCAGTTTAGGGCAGGGGATGTACGAGCAGTACTTC.

This clone was seen only a few times. J is TRBJ2-7 and V is TRBV11-3; TRBD2 aligns across 12 bases. CDR1 SGHNT and CDR2 YENEEA come from the germline V gene. V lost 5 bases, J lost 6 bases, and 5 bases stayed unmatched. This CDR3 region has 14 residues. The CDR3 is CASSPSTSGSEQYF. The CDR3 DNA follows: TGTGCCAGCAGCCCCTCGACTAGCGGGAGCGAGCAGTACTTC.

The chain's CDR3 is CASSYGEGSDEQFF. CDR3 bases: TGTGCCAGCAGTTACGGAGAGGGCAGCGATGAGCAGTTCTTC. This chain links TRBV6-5 with TRBJ2-1; a possible D gene is TRBD2 (5 bases). V lost 2 bases, J lost 8 bases, and 13 bases lay in between. The CDR3 has 14 amino acids. Germline assignment: CDR1 MNHEY and CDR2 SVGAGI.

The chain joins TRBV7-6 to TRBJ1-6; 8 nucleotides agree with TRBD1. This CDR3 region has 14 residues. Germline-derived CDR1 and CDR2 are SGHVS and FNYEAQ. With V trimmed by 5 bases and J by 7 bases, 4 bases remained unmatched. CDR3 coding DNA: TGTGCCAGCAGCGCAGACAGGGGCAATTCACCCCTCCACTTT. Its protein product is CASSADRGNSPLHF.

The V and J genes are TRBV15 and TRBJ2-1; 8 bases fit TRBD2. V shed 3 bases, J shed 4 bases, and the junction held 5 bases outside the gene matches. The V gene's germline CDR1 is LNHNV and CDR2 YYDKDF (reference sequence). The CDR3 loop spans 15 amino acids. The CDR3 sequence is CATSSTSGKYNEQFF. In DNA, the CDR3 is TGTGCCACCAGCAGCACTAGCGGCAAATACAATGAGCAGTTCTTC. The full variable domain, with the rest looked up from reference TRBV15 and TRBJ2-1, is DAMVIQNPRYQVTQFGKPVTLSCSQTLNHNVMYWYQQKSSQAPKLLFHYYDKDFNNEADTPDNFQSRRPNTSFCFLDIRSPGLGDTAMYLCATSSTSGKYNEQFFGPGTRLTVL.

The chain carries TRBV7-6 and TRBJ1-3; D unresolved. This CDR3 is built from 15 residues. V dropped 0 bases and J dropped 0 bases, with 6 bases sitting between them. Germline V gene data show CDR1 as SGHVS and CDR2 as FNYEAQ. This chain's CDR3 is CASSLAADSGNTIYF. In DNA, the CDR3 is TGTGCCAGCAGCTTAGCTGCAGACTCTGGAAACACCATATATTTT.

J is TRBJ2-1 and V is TRBV7-2; D possibly corresponds to TRBD1 (5 bases). Germline CDR1 is SGHTA and CDR2 is FQGNSA. The CDR3 has 15 amino acids. Between the trimmed V and J ends, which lost 3 bases and 7 bases, there was a span of 16 bases. The DNA of the CDR3 is TGTGCCAGCAGCTTTGAGCCCGCCAGGGCTAATGAGCAGTTCTTC. This translates into CASSFEPARANEQFF.

The V gene is TRBV7-9, the J gene TRBJ2-5; D possibly corresponds to TRBD1 (7 bases). Trimming shortened V by 5 bases and J by 5 bases, and 15 bases separated the two germline ends. Germline CDR1 SEHNR, CDR2 FQNEAQ (reference sequence). CDR3 length: 14 residues. CDR3 region: CASSRGQGGETQYF. The CDR3 nucleotides are TGTGCCAGCAGCCGTGGTCAGGGGGGCGAGACCCAGTACTTC. Variable domain in full (rest from reference TRBV7-9 and TRBJ2-5): DTGVSQNPRHKITKRGQNVTFRCDPISEHNRLYWYRQTLGQGPEFLTYFQNEAQLEKSRLLSDRFSAERPKGSFSTLEIQRTEQGDSAMYLCASSRGQGGETQYFGPGTRLLVL.

The gene calls are TRBV5-1 and TRBJ1-4; 7 bases line up with TRBD1. Germline V gives CDR1 SGHRS, CDR2 YFSETQ. V shed 0 bases and J 0 bases; nucleotides not matched to a gene: 2. This CDR3 comprises 16 residues. CDR3 region: CASSLEGTATNEKLFF. DNA of the CDR3: TGCGCCAGCAGCTTGGAAGGGACAGCAACTAATGAAAAACTGTTTTTT.

The table lists this clone with a few counts. Within the sample, other DNA sequences also encode this same CDR3. The chain couples TRBV18 to TRBJ1-5, with no clear D. The V end was cut by 3 bases, the J end by 0 bases, with 6 bases between. CDR3 size: 14 residues. Germline V gives CDR1 KGHSH, CDR2 LQKENI. Here the CDR3 DNA reads TGTGCCAGCTCACCTAGATATAGCAATCAGCCCCAGCATTTT. This encodes CASSPRYSNQPQHF.

The rearrangement joins TRBV4-2 to TRBJ2-3; TRBD2 matches at 14 bases. The CDR3 contains 19 residues. Germline CDR1 reads LGHNA; CDR2 reads YNFKEQ. V lost 4 bases to trimming and J lost 3 bases; unmatched junction nucleotides: 12. The CDR3 DNA sequence: TGTGCCAGCAGCCTAACCGGGACTAGCGGGAGTTTGACAACAGATACGCAGTATTTT. Amino acids: CASSLTGTSGSLTTDTQYF.

The gene calls are TRBV4-1 and TRBJ1-2; 9 nucleotides line up with TRBD1. The CDR3 runs 16 residues. CDR1 is MGHRA and CDR2 is YSYEKL in the germline V gene. V shed 4 bases and J 5 bases; nucleotides not matched to a gene: 11. In DNA form, the CDR3 reads TGCGCCAGCAGCCGCGACGGACAGGGGAAGGGGTATGGCTACACCTTC. Protein: CASSRDGQGKGYGYTF.

This clone showed up just a few times. The V gene is TRBV15, the J gene TRBJ1-4; 7 bases fit TRBD1. CDR1 and CDR2 from the germline V gene are LNHNV and YYDKDF (reference sequence). V shed 2 bases, J shed 4 bases, and the junction held 4 bases outside the gene matches. This CDR3 has 15 amino acids. This chain's CDR3 is CATSRQTGINEKLFF. As DNA, the CDR3 is TGTGCCACCAGCAGACAGACAGGGATTAATGAAAAACTGTTTTTT.

The chain has TRBV29-1 and TRBJ2-3; the D gene is possibly TRBD2 (5 bases). The V and J ends lost 3 bases and 6 bases respectively, with 10 bases between them. This CDR3 contains 12 residues. Germline V CDR1 and CDR2: SQVTM, ANQGSEA. CDR3: CSVDTGGDTQYF. The CDR3 nucleotides read TGCAGCGTTGATACGGGCGGGGATACGCAGTATTTT.

The genes are TRBV4-1 and TRBJ2-1, with D uncertain. The CDR3 loop spans 14 amino acids. V gave up 1 base and J gave up 4 bases, with 8 bases separating them. Per germline, CDR1 MGHRA and CDR2 YSYEKL. CDR3 DNA sequence: TGCGCCAGCAGCCAAGTTGAGCTATACAATGAGCAGTTCTTC. Protein product: CASSQVELYNEQFF.